Listed here is a single TCR beta chain. Its antigen remains unidentified. CDR3 length: 15 amino acids. Germline CDR1 reads SNHLY; CDR2 reads FYNNEI. The V and J ends lost 7 bases and 6 bases, in that order; junction bases with no gene match: 13. This entry comes from a study of early T cells in non-severe SARS-CoV-2 infection. Study-wide points: There was a bias toward anti-spike CD8 responses in VDJdb matching, which missed private and CD4 specificities.

Using its own MiXCR run on the 5' RACE reads, TCRdb lists one record per CDR3 protein. This sample has tens of thousands of distinct CDR3 sequences; about 14% occur once, and the top ten carry roughly 3%. The chain recombines TRBV2 with TRBJ2-7; 9 bases are shared with TRBD1. This sequence was found in an adult who was a healthcare worker with PCR-confirmed SARS-CoV-2 infection or an uninfected control (not recorded which). Material for sequencing was whole blood. Here the CDR3 reads CASIGFGNRGPEQYF. Here the CDR3 DNA reads TGTGCCAGCATCGGATTCGGGAACAGGGGGCCCGAGCAGTACTTC.